This T cell receptor (beta chain) was sequenced in a study of T cell changes during pregnancy in multiple sclerosis. Profiling relied on immunoSEQ multiplex PCR, and the TCRdb table lists in-frame clones only, not all of them. The sample has roughly 61,000 clones; roughly nine tenths are singletons. Trimming at V came to 7 bases and at J to 8 bases, leaving 7 bases not matched to a gene. The CDR3 has 14 amino acids. Germline CDR1 is LNHDA and CDR2 is SQIVND (reference sequence). The sequencing used peripheral blood, collected in the first trimester of pregnancy. The V call is TRBV19, the J call TRBJ1-4; 10 nucleotides match TRBD1. The TCR sequence derives from a female donor in good health, enrolled as a control in a pregnancy study. As DNA, the CDR3 is TGTGCCAGTACCCGGGACAGGGGTCGGGAAAAACTGTTTTTT. Its translation is CASTRDRGREKLFF.